These 24 T cell receptor beta chains were all obtained from the same sample, sequenced in a study of cytomegalovirus exposure and HLA in healthy donors. Use of 60 Vbeta and 13 Jbeta primers characterized the PCR. The assay was immunoSEQ multiplex PCR, and TCRdb's table has in-frame clones only and misses some. The sample has some 130,000 clones, about 76% seen once; the top ten hold about 0.76%. The sequenced sample consisted of PBMCs. These receptors were taken from a young man in good health and CMV-seronegative.

The J gene is TRBJ2-1, the V gene TRBV4-2, with D hard to call. This CDR3 is built from 12 residues. V shed 3 bases and J shed 7 bases, with 7 bases lying between them. Germline V CDR1 and CDR2: LGHNA, YNFKEQ. CDR3 nucleotides: TGTGCCAGCAGCCATGACTGGAATGAGCAGTTCTTC. It codes for CASSHDWNEQFF.

This sequence joins TRBV27 and TRBJ2-4, with D unclear. The CDR3 extends over 16 amino acids. The germline V and J ends were trimmed by 5 bases and 0 bases, with 14 bases remaining between them. Germline CDR1 MNHEY, CDR2 SMNVEV (reference sequence). CDR3 in amino acids: CASSPSQALAKNIQYF. The CDR3 DNA is TGTGCCAGCAGTCCCTCCCAGGCCTTAGCCAAAAACATTCAGTACTTC.

Remarks on this clone: Other DNA sequences in the sample encode the same CDR3. The chain is built from TRBV2 and TRBJ1-5, with D unresolved. This CDR3 region has 14 residues. Trimming removed 3 bases at V and 0 bases at J, with 6 bases between. The germline V gene encodes CDR1 SNHLY and CDR2 FYNNEI. The DNA of the CDR3 is TGTGCCAGCAGTGACAGTAATAGCAATCAGCCCCAGCATTTT. Amino acids: CASSDSNSNQPQHF.

The chain carries TRBV18 and TRBJ2-5; the D gene is possibly TRBD1 (5 bases). Germline V lookup: CDR1 KGHSH, CDR2 LQKENI. The CDR3 totals 13 residues. The V end lost 8 bases, the J end lost 1 base, and 11 bases lay between the germline ends. The CDR3 protein is CASAQGLQETQYF. The CDR3 DNA reads TGTGCCAGCGCCCAGGGTCTCCAAGAGACCCAGTACTTC.

J is TRBJ2-3 and V is TRBV2; 13 bases are shared with TRBD2. Germline V CDR1 and CDR2: SNHLY, FYNNEI. V trimming: 8 bases; J trimming: 3 bases; junction bases outside the gene matches: 8. CDR3 length: 16 amino acids. The CDR3 sequence: CASRSGLAGATDTQYF. The CDR3 DNA sequence: TGTGCCAGCCGAAGCGGACTAGCGGGGGCAACAGATACGCAGTATTTT.

This clone was picked up one time. J is TRBJ1-1 and V is TRBV29-1; D is unclear. The length of the CDR3 is 14 residues. The V gene lost 3 bases and the J gene lost 0 bases, with 11 bases spanning the gap. Germline lookup yields CDR1 SQVTM and CDR2 ANQGSEA. The CDR3 DNA reads TGCAGCGTTGATGTGTGGGCCGTGAACACTGAAGCTTTCTTT. This gives the protein CSVDVWAVNTEAFF.

This chain links TRBV6-5 with TRBJ2-5; 7 nucleotides agree with TRBD2. V shed 3 bases and J 1 base; nucleotides not matched to a gene: 5. Germline CDR1 is MNHEY and CDR2 is SVGAGI. The CDR3 length is 15 residues. CDR3 nucleotide sequence: TGTGCCAGCAGTTATTACCCGGGGGGCCAAGAGACCCAGTACTTC. Translation gives CASSYYPGGQETQYF.

This CDR3 is CASSHEMRCEAFF. CDR3 DNA sequence: TGTGCCAGCAGCCACGAGATGAGATGTGAAGCTTTCTTT. The chain links TRBV7-8 to TRBJ1-1; D unresolved. The V end was cut by 5 bases, the J end by 7 bases, with 14 bases between. The CDR3 is 13 amino acids. Germline CDR1 SGHVS, CDR2 FQNEAQ.

This clone was detected once. V and J are TRBV2 and TRBJ1-6; D is uncertain. This CDR3 has 16 amino acids. The germline V gene has CDR1 SNHLY and CDR2 FYNNEI. V dropped 0 bases and J dropped 11 bases, with 17 bases sitting between them. CDR3 nucleotide sequence: TGTGCCAGCAGTGAAGCGCATGTCGGGAGGGCTACACCCCTCCACTTT. Protein: CASSEAHVGRATPLHF.

V gene TRBV2 combines with J gene TRBJ1-2; D call uncertain. The CDR3 sequence is 14 residues long. Germline values: CDR1 SNHLY, CDR2 FYNNEI. Trimming took off 6 bases at V and 0 bases at J, with 11 bases between the two ends. The CDR3 sequence: CASRYEGANYGYTF. DNA for the CDR3: TGTGCCAGCAGATACGAAGGAGCTAACTATGGCTACACCTTC.

This chain joins TRBV30 and TRBJ1-5; D perhaps matches TRBD1 (6 bases). Germline-derived CDR1 and CDR2 are GTSNPN and SVGIG (reference sequence). V dropped 0 bases and J dropped 2 bases, with 14 bases sitting between them. The CDR3 has 16 amino acids. The CDR3 region is CAWSVGTSNGNQPQHF. The CDR3 DNA follows: TGTGCCTGGAGTGTAGGGACATCGAATGGCAATCAGCCCCAGCATTTT.

The V gene is TRBV13, the J gene TRBJ2-1; D possibly corresponds to TRBD1 (5 bases). The CDR3 is made up of 12 amino acids. V lost 11 bases and J 0 bases, leaving 8 bases between the germline ends. CDR1 and CDR2 from the germline V gene are PRHDT and FYEKMQ (reference sequence). The CDR3 DNA reads TGTGCCGTCCAGGGCTCCTACAATGAGCAGTTCTTC. Encoded protein: CAVQGSYNEQFF.

There are a few counts of this clone. The chain employs TRBV5-1 and TRBJ1-5; D is possibly TRBD1 (5 bases). Germline V lookup: CDR1 SGHRS, CDR2 YFSETQ. This CDR3 is 15 amino acids long. Trimming shortened V by 2 bases and J by 3 bases, and 12 bases separated the two germline ends. The CDR3 region has the DNA TGCGCCAGCAGCTTTGCGGGGGACTACAATCAGCCCCAGCATTTT. Translation: CASSFAGDYNQPQHF.

This chain uses TRBV7-2 with TRBJ1-2; D unresolved. V was cut by 1 base and J by 7 bases, with 7 bases left in between. The germline gives CDR1 SGHTA, CDR2 FQGNSA. This CDR3 is built from 12 residues. The chain's CDR3 is CASSLGEGGYTF. The CDR3, as DNA: TGTGCCAGCAGCTTAGGGGAGGGTGGCTACACCTTC.

This clone was recorded once. This sequence joins TRBV7-9 and TRBJ2-5, with 13 nucleotides matching TRBD2. With 5 bases clipped from V and 5 bases from J, the junction kept 14 bases outside the gene matches. The CDR3 totals 18 residues. Germline V gives CDR1 SEHNR, CDR2 FQNEAQ (reference sequence). This CDR3 reads CASSRGLAGALGRETQYF. CDR3 bases: TGTGCCAGCAGCCGAGGACTAGCGGGGGCGCTTGGCCGGGAGACCCAGTACTTC.

There are a few counts of this clone. The J gene is TRBJ1-1, the V gene TRBV5-1; 8 bases agree with TRBD1. The CDR3 runs 14 residues. V was pared by 4 bases and J by 2 bases, with 4 bases of the junction left unmatched. Germline V gene data show CDR1 as SGHRS and CDR2 as YFSETQ. Here the CDR3 DNA reads TGCGCCAGCAGCCACGACAGGGGAAACACTGAAGCTTTCTTT. This gives the protein CASSHDRGNTEAFF.

The chain has TRBV30 and TRBJ1-2, with D maybe TRBD1 (6 bases). CDR1 and CDR2 from the germline V gene are GTSNPN and SVGIG (reference sequence). The CDR3 has 12 amino acids. Trimming removed 6 bases from V and 8 bases from J, with 16 bases in between. The chain's CDR3 is CACPRGYAGYTF. The CDR3 bases are TGTGCCTGCCCGAGGGGGTACGCGGGCTACACCTTC.

The chain has TRBV19 and TRBJ1-1, with D hard to call. CDR1 is LNHDA, CDR2 SQIVND, per germline (reference sequence). CDR3 length equals 14 residues. V gave up 1 base and J gave up 4 bases, with 10 bases separating them. CDR3 loop: CASSIARGATEAFF. Written as DNA, the CDR3 is TGTGCCAGTAGTATAGCCCGAGGAGCCACTGAAGCTTTCTTT.

The rearrangement uses TRBV11-2 and TRBJ2-1; 13 bases line up with TRBD2. Germline lookup yields CDR1 SGHAT and CDR2 FQNNGV. The CDR3 extends over 18 amino acids. V was pared by 5 bases and J by 1 base, with 8 bases of the junction left unmatched. CDR3 bases: TGTGCCAGCAGCGGAACTAGCGGGGGGGCCCGGTCCTACAATGAGCAGTTCTTC. Translation: CASSGTSGGARSYNEQFF.

J is TRBJ2-3 and V is TRBV5-1; 7 bases fit TRBD1. This CDR3 has 15 residues. CDR1 SGHRS and CDR2 YFSETQ come from the germline V gene. Trimming at V came to 0 bases and at J to 6 bases, leaving 7 bases not matched to a gene. CDR3 protein: CASSLGWDRTDTQYF. DNA for the CDR3: TGCGCCAGCAGCTTGGGTTGGGACAGAACGGATACGCAGTATTTT.

The chain links TRBV30 to TRBJ1-6; D is unclear. V gave up 0 bases and J gave up 11 bases, with 17 bases separating them. CDR3 size: 15 residues. Germline lookup yields CDR1 GTSNPN and CDR2 SVGIG (reference sequence). CDR3 in DNA: TGTGCCTGGAGTGTAGAGGAATTACTAGGGACACCCCTCCACTTT. Translation: CAWSVEELLGTPLHF.

The CDR3 DNA follows: TGTGCCAGCAGCTTAGCCGTAGGGGGAGAGACCCAGTACTTC. Protein sequence: CASSLAVGGETQYF. This sequence joins TRBV11-2 and TRBJ2-5, with a possible D match to TRBD1 (6 bases). This CDR3 comprises 14 residues. Per germline, CDR1 SGHAT and CDR2 FQNNGV. V shed 1 base and J shed 4 bases, with 10 bases lying between them.

The chain has TRBV7-2 and TRBJ2-3, with D possibly being TRBD1 (5 bases). V dropped 0 bases and J dropped 2 bases, with 9 bases sitting between them. Per germline, CDR1 SGHTA and CDR2 FQGNSA. This CDR3 is built from 15 residues. The CDR3 DNA sequence: TGTGCCAGCAGCTTAGCGGGGCGAGACACAGATACGCAGTATTTT. It specifies CASSLAGRDTDTQYF.

The chain recombines TRBV7-9 with TRBJ2-7, with a possible D match to TRBD1 (5 bases). The V end lost 0 bases, the J end lost 2 bases, and 8 bases lay between the germline ends. Germline V gene lookup returns CDR1 SEHNR and CDR2 FQNEAQ (reference sequence). The CDR3 spans 14 residues. CDR3 in DNA: TGTGCCAGCAGCTTAGCGACAGTTCCCTACGAGCAGTACTTC. As protein: CASSLATVPYEQYF.